This passage covers 25 T cell receptor beta chains from one sample sequenced in a study of identical twins. TCRdb passed the 5' RACE reads through MiXCR, listing each CDR3 protein once. The table lists hundreds of thousands of distinct CDR3 sequences, roughly 8% of them singletons, with 0.98% in the top ten. The same sample was also used in a study of yellow fever vaccine responses in identical twins.

The sequenced material came from PBMCs. Receptor source: a woman younger than 30 in good health.

Ten or more counts support this clonotype. The chain has TRBV12-3 or TRBV12-4 and TRBJ2-2; perhaps TRBD1 as D (6 bases). The V gene lost 9 bases and the J gene lost 5 bases, with 13 bases spanning the gap. The CDR3 loop spans 13 amino acids. The CDR3 region is CASRRQGTGELFF. The CDR3 nucleotides read TGTGCCAGTCGGAGGCAGGGGACCGGGGAGCTGTTTTTT.

V gene TRBV28 combines with J gene TRBJ2-7; 7 nucleotides line up with TRBD2. With 6 bases clipped from V and 6 bases from J, the junction kept 8 bases outside the gene matches. In germline, CDR1 is MDHEN, CDR2 SYDVKM. This CDR3 spans 13 amino acids. The CDR3: CASRLGGSPEQYF. CDR3 in DNA: TGTGCCAGCAGGCTGGGGGGGTCTCCCGAGCAGTACTTC.

The chain's CDR3 is CASSQIQGTYNEQFF. For the CDR3, the DNA is TGTGCCAGCAGCCAGATACAGGGGACCTACAATGAGCAGTTCTTC. The gene calls are TRBV3-1 and TRBJ2-1, with 7 bases identical to TRBD1. The J segment lost 2 bases and the V segment lost 3 bases, leaving 4 bases of the junction unmatched. CDR1 LGHDT and CDR2 YNNKEL come from the germline V gene (reference sequence). CDR3 length: 15 residues.

This chain uses TRBV20-1 with TRBJ2-1; a possible D gene is TRBD2 (5 bases). Looked up from germline, CDR1 is DFQATT and CDR2 is SNEGSKA (reference sequence). The CDR3 consists of 13 residues. V dropped 3 bases and J dropped 10 bases, with 16 bases sitting between them. In DNA, the CDR3 is TGCAGTGCTAGGGACTCCCGGTTTATGGAGCAGTTCTTC. Translating it yields CSARDSRFMEQFF.

The sample holds a few counts of this clonotype. J is TRBJ1-4 and V is TRBV18; no definite D call. This CDR3 is 14 amino acids long. Germline V gene data show CDR1 as KGHSH and CDR2 as LQKENI. With 5 bases removed from V and 7 bases from J, the gap between germline ends came to 14 bases. CDR3 bases: TGTGCCAGCTCAAGAGGGATGTGGAGTGAAAAACTGTTTTTT. Residues: CASSRGMWSEKLFF.

This clonotype was counted between two and nine times. The genes are TRBV4-3 and TRBJ2-5; D might be TRBD1 (5 bases). Germline assignment: CDR1 LGHNA and CDR2 YSLEER. CDR3 length: 13 residues. V lost 2 bases and J lost 2, with 6 bases in between. The CDR3 DNA reads as TGCGCCAGCAGCCAAAGACAGCAAGAGACCCAGTACTTC. Its protein is CASSQRQQETQYF.

Ten or more counts support this clonotype. The rearrangement uses TRBV4-1 and TRBJ2-7; D is uncertain. The CDR3 is 12 amino acids. V dropped 4 bases and J dropped 7 bases, with 11 bases sitting between them. Germline CDR1 and CDR2: MGHRA and YSYEKL. CDR3 protein: CASSLNRGEQYF. Here the CDR3 DNA reads TGCGCCAGCAGCCTTAACAGAGGAGAGCAGTACTTC.

The chain employs TRBV6-1 and TRBJ2-1; 11 bases map to TRBD2. V shed 6 bases, J shed 4 bases, and the junction held 11 bases outside the gene matches. The germline V gene has CDR1 MNHNS and CDR2 SASEGT. There are 17 residues in the CDR3. The CDR3 coding sequence is TGTGCCAGCAGGAGTGGTGGCCTAGCGGGGGGTTACAATGAGCAGTTCTTC. Amino acid sequence: CASRSGGLAGGYNEQFF.

V usage is TRBV20-1 and J usage is TRBJ2-1; TRBD2 matches at 7 bases. Germline assignment: CDR1 DFQATT and CDR2 SNEGSKA (reference sequence). This CDR3 is built from 14 residues. V lost 3 bases and J lost 4; bases outside the gene matches: 6. The CDR3 DNA reads as TGCAGTGCTAGCTTTCGGGACTATTACAATGAGCAGTTCTTC. Translation: CSASFRDYYNEQFF.

This clonotype showed up just a few times. DNA of the CDR3: TGCAGTGCTTTAACTGCCGGGACTAGCGGGATGGTCGCCTACAATGAGCAGTTCTTC. The encoded protein is CSALTAGTSGMVAYNEQFF. V usage is TRBV20-1 and J usage is TRBJ2-1; 13 bases agree with TRBD2. V lost 5 bases and J lost 2; bases outside the gene matches: 15. The CDR3 extends over 19 amino acids. Germline CDR1 is DFQATT and CDR2 is SNEGSKA (reference sequence).

The chain is built from TRBV24-1 and TRBJ1-2; unclear D gene. The germline CDR1 and CDR2 sequences are KGHDR and SFDVKD. The CDR3 spans 14 residues. V lost 4 bases to trimming and J lost 8 bases, with 16 bases between them. The CDR3 DNA sequence: TGTGCCACCAGTGACTCCGGGATATCTAGGGGCTACACCTTC. Its translation is CATSDSGISRGYTF.

The chain recombines TRBV12-5 with TRBJ2-5, with D perhaps assigned TRBD1 or TRBD2 (5 bases each). Germline CDR1 LGHNT, CDR2 FRNRAP. Trimming stripped 7 bases from V and 4 bases from J, with 19 bases between. The CDR3 has 15 residues. The CDR3 coding sequence is TGTGCTAGTGCCGCCCTGGCGGAAGGGACAGAGACCCAGTACTTC. Translation: CASAALAEGTETQYF.

This clonotype has only a few counts. The V and J genes are TRBV7-9 and TRBJ2-3, with a weak D call TRBD2 (6 bases). CDR3 length: 16 amino acids. V was cut by 7 bases and J by 0 bases, with 17 bases left in between. Germline CDR1 reads SEHNR; CDR2 reads FQNEAQ (reference sequence). CDR3 coding DNA: TGTGCCAGCAACTTTGTATCGAGCGGGAGCACAGATACGCAGTATTTT. Translating it yields CASNFVSSGSTDTQYF.

This clonotype occurred a few times. This chain links TRBV6-2 or TRBV6-3 with TRBJ2-1; 7 positions agree with TRBD2. Per the germline V gene, CDR1 is MNHEY and CDR2 is SVGEGT. Trimming took 5 bases from V and 4 from J; bases not matched to a gene: 8. The CDR3 covers 15 residues. The CDR3 coding sequence is TGTGCCAGCAGTCAACTAGCGAACCCTTACAATGAGCAGTTCTTC. It yields the protein CASSQLANPYNEQFF.

There are many counts of this clonotype. This sequence joins TRBV27 and TRBJ2-2; 7 bases fit TRBD1. Unmatched junction bases numbered 5, after V lost 9 bases and J lost 1 base. Looked up from germline, CDR1 is MNHEY and CDR2 is SMNVEV (reference sequence). The CDR3 sequence is 14 residues long. The CDR3 DNA reads as TGTGCCAGTACCGGGACAGTGAACACCGGGGAGCTGTTTTTT. Amino acid sequence: CASTGTVNTGELFF.

The V and J genes are TRBV20-1 and TRBJ2-2; possible D gene TRBD2, 6 bases. Per the germline V gene, CDR1 is DFQATT and CDR2 is SNEGSKA (reference sequence). The V and J ends lost 0 bases and 7 bases respectively, with 6 bases between them. The CDR3 is 12 residues long. The CDR3 region has the DNA TGCAGTGCTAGAGAGGGGGGCGGGGAGCTGTTTTTT. It yields the protein CSAREGGGELFF.

Only a few counts were recorded for this clonotype. The chain is built from TRBV4-3 and TRBJ1-1; D is unresolved. The CDR3 has 13 amino acids. CDR1 LGHNA and CDR2 YSLEER come from the germline V gene. The V end lost 0 bases, the J end lost 12 bases, and 14 bases lay between the germline ends. The CDR3 loop is CASSQDRRSRTFF. CDR3 DNA sequence: TGCGCCAGCAGCCAAGATCGACGGAGTAGGACTTTCTTT.

This clonotype was seen repeatedly, ten times or more. Compared with germline, one end of the junction differs, possibly owing to a read error. The rearrangement links TRBV7-2 to TRBJ2-1; D may match TRBD1 or TRBD2 (6 bases each). There are 17 residues in the CDR3. Germline lookup yields CDR1 SGHTA and CDR2 FQGNSA. CDR3 coding DNA: TGTGCCAGCAGCCTAGCTTTGGGGGGCTACTCCTACAATGAGCAGTTCTTC. Its protein is CASSLALGGYSYNEQFF.

Ten or more counts support this clonotype. The V and J genes are TRBV6-1 and TRBJ1-2; tentatively, D is TRBD1 (5 bases). V shed 6 bases and J shed 7 bases, with 21 bases lying between them. Germline values: CDR1 MNHNS, CDR2 SASEGT. The CDR3 is 15 residues long. The CDR3 nucleotides read TGTGCCAGCAGGGGGGGGGTGGCTGGAGCCCTTGGCTACACCTTC. This translates into CASRGGVAGALGYTF.

The table lists this clonotype with a few counts. J is TRBJ2-3 and V is TRBV24-1; no clear D. Germline V lookup: CDR1 KGHDR, CDR2 SFDVKD. The length of the CDR3 is 13 residues. Trimming pared 5 bases from V and 3 bases from J, leaving 8 bases between. CDR3 residues: CATSGAGTDTQYF. CDR3 in DNA: TGTGCCACCAGTGGGGCCGGAACAGATACGCAGTATTTT.

The chain has TRBV12-3 or TRBV12-4 and TRBJ1-4, with TRBD1 matching 8 bases. V gave up 3 bases and J gave up 5 bases; unmatched junction bases: 8. The CDR3 sequence is 16 residues long. CDR3 nucleotides: TGTGCCAGCAGTTTTCAGCAGGGGGCAAACAATGAAAAACTGTTTTTT. Its translation: CASSFQQGANNEKLFF.

Only a few counts were recorded for this clonotype. J is TRBJ2-3 and V is TRBV24-1; 8 nucleotides agree with TRBD1. Germline V gene lookup returns CDR1 KGHDR and CDR2 SFDVKD. The ends lost 9 bases at V and 1 base at J; junction bases unmatched: 5. This CDR3 is built from 14 residues. CDR3 coding DNA: TGTGCCACCTGGACAGGGTTTGGCACAGATACGCAGTATTTT. It yields the protein CATWTGFGTDTQYF.

This clonotype was found a few times. V gene TRBV29-1 combines with J gene TRBJ2-3, with TRBD1 matching over 8 bases. J gave up 1 base and V 7 bases, and 4 bases lay outside the gene matches. Germline V gives CDR1 SQVTM, CDR2 ANQGSEA. The CDR3 runs to 13 residues. Here the CDR3 reads CSGLQGGTDTQYF. CDR3 DNA sequence: TGCAGCGGATTACAGGGGGGCACAGATACGCAGTATTTT.

This clonotype was seen repeatedly, ten times or more. This chain joins TRBV5-1 and TRBJ2-3; 13 nucleotides agree with TRBD2. Germline CDR1 SGHRS, CDR2 YFSETQ. The CDR3 extends over 17 amino acids. V trimming: 3 bases; J trimming: 3 bases; junction bases outside the gene matches: 7. CDR3 loop: CASSSGTSGTSTDTQYF. In DNA, the CDR3 is TGCGCCAGCAGCTCGGGGACTAGCGGGACCAGTACAGATACGCAGTATTTT.

As to this clonotype: A much more abundant neighbour one base away suggests this may be a read error. The rearrangement joins TRBV6-5 to TRBJ2-5; no clear D gene. Trimming shortened V by 2 bases and J by 5 bases, and 3 bases separated the two germline ends. Germline CDR1 and CDR2: MNHEY and SVGAGI. This CDR3 has 11 amino acids. CDR3 DNA sequence: TGTGCCAGCAGTTACATGGAGACCCAGTACTTC. Its translation: CASSYMETQYF.